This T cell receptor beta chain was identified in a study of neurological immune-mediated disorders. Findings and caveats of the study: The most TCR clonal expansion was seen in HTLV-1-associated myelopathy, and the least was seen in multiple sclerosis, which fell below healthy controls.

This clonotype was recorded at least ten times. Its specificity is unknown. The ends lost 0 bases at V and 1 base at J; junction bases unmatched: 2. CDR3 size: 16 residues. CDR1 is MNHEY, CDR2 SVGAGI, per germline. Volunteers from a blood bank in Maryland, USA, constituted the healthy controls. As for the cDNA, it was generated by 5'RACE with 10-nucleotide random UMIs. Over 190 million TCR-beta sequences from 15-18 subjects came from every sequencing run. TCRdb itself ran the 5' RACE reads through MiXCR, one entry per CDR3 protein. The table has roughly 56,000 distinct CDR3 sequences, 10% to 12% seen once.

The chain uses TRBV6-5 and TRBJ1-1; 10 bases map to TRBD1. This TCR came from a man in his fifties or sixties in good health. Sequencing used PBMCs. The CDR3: CASSYSRDRGNTEAFF. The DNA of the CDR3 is TGTGCCAGCAGTTACTCTAGGGACAGGGGGAACACTGAAGCTTTCTTT.